A selection of T cell receptor beta chains follows, all from one sample in a study of CD4 T cells in relation to SARS-CoV-2 and coronaviruses. Their specific antigens are unknown. Here immunoSEQ multiplex PCR was the method, and the copy in TCRdb shows in-frame clones only, minus some. There are 20,000 to 25,000 clones in the sample; 72% occur only once, and 15% to 20% lies in the top ten. Sequenced material: CD4+ T cells from PBMCs, cultured in vitro. These receptors all stem from a human donor in good health. Both conserved end residues are part of each CDR3. Fields, in order: V gene, J gene, CDR3 protein.

>TRBV18|TRBJ1-2
CASSPEGYGYTF
>TRBV7-2|TRBJ2-5
CASSGDGLGPETQYF
>TRBV11-2|TRBJ2-7
CASSSQAGITYEQYF
>TRBV7-2|TRBJ2-2
CASSPGTPGELFF
>TRBV7-2|TRBJ2-1
CASSLGPVVAYNEQFF
>TRBV6-5|TRBJ2-5
CASNSLAQETQYF
>TRBV4-1|TRBJ2-7
CASSRTGGSSYEQYF
>TRBV9|TRBJ1-3
CASSAGDGSGNTIYF
>TRBV11-2|TRBJ2-5
CASSLVARRTGETQYF
>TRBV7-9|TRBJ1-4
CASSFQVGEEKLFF
>TRBV2|TRBJ2-7
CASSDLVWGEQYF
>TRBV5-1|TRBJ1-1
CASSLAGPPGSEAFF
>TRBV7-2|TRBJ1-1
CASSLPGSHTEAFF
>TRBV5-4|TRBJ2-5
CASSADWQETQYF
>TRBV19|TRBJ2-5
CASSSTGRQETQYF